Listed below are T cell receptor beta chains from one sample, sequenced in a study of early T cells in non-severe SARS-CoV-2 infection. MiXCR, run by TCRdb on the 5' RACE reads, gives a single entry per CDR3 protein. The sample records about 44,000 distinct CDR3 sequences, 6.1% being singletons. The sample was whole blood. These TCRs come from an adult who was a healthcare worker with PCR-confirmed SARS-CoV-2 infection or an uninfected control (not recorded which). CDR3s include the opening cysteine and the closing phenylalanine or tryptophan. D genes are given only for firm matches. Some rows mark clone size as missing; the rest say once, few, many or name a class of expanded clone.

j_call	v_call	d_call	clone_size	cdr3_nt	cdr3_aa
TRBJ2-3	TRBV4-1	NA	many	TGCGCCAGCGGGTATTCAGGGGCGGATGATACGCAGTATTTT	CASGYSGADDTQYF
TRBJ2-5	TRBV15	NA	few	TGTGCCACCAGCAGCGGGACCGAACAAGAGACCCAGTACTTC	CATSSGTEQETQYF
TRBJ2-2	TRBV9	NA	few	TGTGCCAGCAGCGCCGCTACCGTCACCGGGGAGCTGTTTTTT	CASSAATVTGELFF
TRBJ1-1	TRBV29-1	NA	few	TGCAGCGTTGTCGAGGGGGATAGAGGTGAAGCTTTCTTT	CSVVEGDRGEAFF
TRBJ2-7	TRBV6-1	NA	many	TGTGCCAGCAATTTATATCTCGGCTCCTACGAGCAGTACTTC	CASNLYLGSYEQYF
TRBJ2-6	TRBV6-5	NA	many	TGTGCCAGCAGGTCCTCTGGGGCCAACGTCCTGACTTTC	CASRSSGANVLTF
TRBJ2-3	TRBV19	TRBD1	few	TGTGCCAGTAGTATTTTGACAGGGGGCGTTGGAGATACGCAGTATTTT	CASSILTGGVGDTQYF
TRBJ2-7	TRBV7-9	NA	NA	TGTGCCAGCAGCTCGGGACCGCGGTGGGAGCAGTACTTC	CASSSGPRWEQYF
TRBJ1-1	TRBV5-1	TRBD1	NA	TGCGCCAGCAGCGTATCCGGGACAGCCAACACTGAAGCTTTCTTT	CASSVSGTANTEAFF
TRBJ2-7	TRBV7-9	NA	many	TGTGCCAGCAGCTTAGTGAGCTCCTACGAGCAGTACTTC	CASSLVSSYEQYF
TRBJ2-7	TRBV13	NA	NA	TGTGCCAGCAGCTTAGGACGGGGCGAAGCCTACGAGCAGTACTTC	CASSLGRGEAYEQYF
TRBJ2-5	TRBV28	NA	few	TGTGCCAGCAGTTTAATTCCAGACCAAGAGACCCAGTACTTC	CASSLIPDQETQYF
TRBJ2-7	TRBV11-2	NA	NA	TGTGCCAGCAGCCCCAGTCTGCTTTCAGGGTCGACCTACGAGCAGTACTTC	CASSPSLLSGSTYEQYF
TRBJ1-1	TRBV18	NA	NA	TGTGCCAGCTCATCACAAAATGGGGCGGACACTGAAGCTTTCTTT	CASSSQNGADTEAFF
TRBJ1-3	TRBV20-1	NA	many	TGCAGTGCTAGGGGGAGTAGTAGCTCTGGAAACACCATATATTTT	CSARGSSSSGNTIYF
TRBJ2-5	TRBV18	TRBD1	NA	TGTGCCAGCTCTCCCGGGACAGGGTTGGAGACCCAGTACTTC	CASSPGTGLETQYF
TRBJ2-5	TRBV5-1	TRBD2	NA	TGCGCCAGCACCCGACGCGCGGGGGAACAAGAGACCCAGTACTTC	CASTRRAGEQETQYF
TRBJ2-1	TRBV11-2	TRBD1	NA	TGTGCCAGCAGCTGGGCCTCGACAGGGCGGGAGCAGTTCTTC	CASSWASTGREQFF
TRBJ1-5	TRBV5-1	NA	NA	TGCGCCAGCAGCTTGGTTAGATGGCGCGGCCAGCCCCAGCATTTT	CASSLVRWRGQPQHF
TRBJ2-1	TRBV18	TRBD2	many	TGTGCCAGCTCACCCAGACTAGCGGGGGGGCCAGGTTTAAACAATGAGCAGTTCTTC	CASSPRLAGGPGLNNEQFF
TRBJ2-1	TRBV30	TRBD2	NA	TGTGCCTGGACCCGACTAGCGGGGGGAAACAATGAGCAGTTCTTC	CAWTRLAGGNNEQFF
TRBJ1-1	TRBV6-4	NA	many	TGTGCCAGCAGAGCAGGGTTTAACACTGAAGCTTTCTTT	CASRAGFNTEAFF
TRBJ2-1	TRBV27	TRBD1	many	TGTGCCAGCAGTCTCAGGGACAGTGCGTGGGATGAGCAGTTCTTC	CASSLRDSAWDEQFF
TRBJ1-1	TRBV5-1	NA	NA	TGCGCCAGCAGCTCCTCCCCGGCGGCGTCCACTGAAGCTTTCTTT	CASSSSPAASTEAFF
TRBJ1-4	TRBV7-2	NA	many	TGTGCCAGCAGCTTCCAGGGATATAATGAAAAACTGTTTTTT	CASSFQGYNEKLFF
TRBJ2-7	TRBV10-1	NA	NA	TGCGCCAGCAGTGAGTCGCACAGGGCTCAACGGTACGAGCAGTACTTC	CASSESHRAQRYEQYF
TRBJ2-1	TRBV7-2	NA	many	TGTGCCAGCAGCCGAGCAGGGAGCTCCTACAATGAGCAGTTCTTC	CASSRAGSSYNEQFF
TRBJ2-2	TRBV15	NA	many	TGTGCCACCAGCAGGGACGGTGTCGGGTTTGCCGGGGAGCTGTTTTTT	CATSRDGVGFAGELFF
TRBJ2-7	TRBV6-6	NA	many	TGTGCCAGCAGTTACTTAGGGCCGACGGGGAACGAGCAGTACTTC	CASSYLGPTGNEQYF
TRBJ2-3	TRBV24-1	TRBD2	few	TGTGCCACCAGTGATGGGGCGGGGGGCCTTACAGATACGCAGTATTTT	CATSDGAGGLTDTQYF
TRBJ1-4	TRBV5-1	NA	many	TGCGCCAGCAGCTTGGAAGGAACTAATGAAAAACTGTTTTTT	CASSLEGTNEKLFF
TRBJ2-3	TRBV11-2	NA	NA	TGTGCCAGCGGCCACGACACAGATACGCAGTATTTT	CASGHDTDTQYF
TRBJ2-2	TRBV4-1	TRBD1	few	TGCGCCAGCAGCCCGGGACAGATCACCGGGGAGCTGTTTTTT	CASSPGQITGELFF